This T cell receptor beta chain emerged from a study of blood T cells in healthy people across ages. Findings and caveats of the study: Unsorted PBMC material precluded a definitive naive versus antigen-experienced comparison.

This clonotype showed up just a few times. Its antigen remains unidentified. Germline CDR1 is MNHNY and CDR2 is SVGAGI (reference sequence). Trimming pared 0 bases from V and 0 bases from J, leaving 7 bases between. The CDR3 totals 15 residues. PCR was performed a second time for about 7 to 12 cycles using a sample-barcoded 5' primer and a J-beta primer mix. Every cDNA molecule carried a tag from a template-switch adaptor bearing 12 random nucleotides. Each CDR3 protein is one row after TCRdb ran MiXCR on the 5' RACE reads. The sample contains 800,000 to 950,000 distinct CDR3 sequences, about 44% of which appear only once. Healthy individuals of Caucasian origin from Russia, aged roughly 6 to 100, served as donors.

The gene calls are TRBV6-6 and TRBJ2-3; D call uncertain. The sequenced sample was blood. The clonotype was recovered from a man aged 25 to 40 in good health. CDR3 DNA: TGTGCCAGCAGTTACTCGACGGCTAGCACAGATACGCAGTATTTT. It specifies CASSYSTASTDTQYF.